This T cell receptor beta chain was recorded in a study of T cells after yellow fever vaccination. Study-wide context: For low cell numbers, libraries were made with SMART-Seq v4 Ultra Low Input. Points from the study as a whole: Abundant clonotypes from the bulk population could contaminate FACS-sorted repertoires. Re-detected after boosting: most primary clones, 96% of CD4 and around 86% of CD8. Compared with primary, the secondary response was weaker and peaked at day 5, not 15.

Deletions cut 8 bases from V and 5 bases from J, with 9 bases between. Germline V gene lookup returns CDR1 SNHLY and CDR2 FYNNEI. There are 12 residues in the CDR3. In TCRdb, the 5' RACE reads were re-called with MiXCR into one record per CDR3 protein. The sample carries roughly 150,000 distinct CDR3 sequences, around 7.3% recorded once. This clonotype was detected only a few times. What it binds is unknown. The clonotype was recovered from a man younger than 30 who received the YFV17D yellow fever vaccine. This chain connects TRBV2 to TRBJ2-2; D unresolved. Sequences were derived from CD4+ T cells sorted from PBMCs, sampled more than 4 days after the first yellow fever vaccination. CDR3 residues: CASSIGTGELFF. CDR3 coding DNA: TGTGCCAGCTCTATCGGTACCGGGGAGCTGTTTTTT.